The source of this TCR beta chain is a study of CD8 T cells in ankylosing spondylitis. TCRdb fed the 5' RACE reads into MiXCR, producing one record per CDR3 protein. In the table there are just over 350,000 distinct CDR3 sequences, roughly 22% of which are singletons. The table lists this clonotype with many counts. The clonotype comes from a male donor with ankylosing spondylitis or in good health (not recorded which). Sequencing was done on a sample of blood, either unsorted or a sorted T cell fraction (not recorded which).

The CDR3 nucleotides are TGCAGCGTTGATGGGGCGACCCAGAGCTCCTACAATGAGCAGTTCTTC. Encoded protein: CSVDGATQSSYNEQFF. The gene calls are TRBV29-1 and TRBJ2-1, with D tentatively TRBD1 (5 bases). Deletions cut 3 bases from V and 0 bases from J, with 15 bases between. This CDR3 is 16 amino acids long. In germline, CDR1 is SQVTM, CDR2 ANQGSEA.